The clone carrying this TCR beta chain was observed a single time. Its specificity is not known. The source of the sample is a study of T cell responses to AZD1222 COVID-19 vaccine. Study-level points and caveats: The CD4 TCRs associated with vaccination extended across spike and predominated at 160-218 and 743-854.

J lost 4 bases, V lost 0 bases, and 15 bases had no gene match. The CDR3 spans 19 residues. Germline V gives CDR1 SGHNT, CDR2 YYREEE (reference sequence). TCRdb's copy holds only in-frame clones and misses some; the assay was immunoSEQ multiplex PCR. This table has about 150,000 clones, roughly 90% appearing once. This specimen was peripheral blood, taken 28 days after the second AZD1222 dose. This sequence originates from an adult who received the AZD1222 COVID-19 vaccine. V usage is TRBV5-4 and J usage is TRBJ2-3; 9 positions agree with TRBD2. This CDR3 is CASSLDPGGGLAVADTQYF. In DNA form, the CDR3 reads TGTGCCAGCAGCTTGGATCCGGGAGGGGGACTAGCTGTCGCAGATACGCAGTATTTT.